Presented here are 15 T cell receptor beta chains from one specimen sequenced in a study of blood T cell repertoires in COVID-19. Clones were sequenced by immunoSEQ multiplex PCR, and TCRdb holds only the in-frame ones, with some missing. The table records approximately 100,000 clones, approximately 92% of them present only once. What was sequenced was peripheral blood. The receptors were gathered from a man aged 50 or older with active COVID-19.

The rearrangement uses TRBV7-9 and TRBJ1-3; 7 positions agree with TRBD1. CDR3 length equals 17 residues. After removal of 3 bases from V and 0 bases from J, the junction contained 8 bases not matched to a gene. Germline lookup yields CDR1 SEHNR and CDR2 FQNEAQ (reference sequence). CDR3 nucleotides: TGTGCCAGCAGCTTCCTCCGGACAGGAATCTCTGGAAACACCATATATTTT. Residues: CASSFLRTGISGNTIYF.

The chain carries TRBV10-1 and TRBJ2-1, with 9 bases fitting TRBD2. This CDR3 is 15 amino acids long. Losses at the gene ends were 0 bases for V and 9 bases for J; bases not matched to a gene: 6. Germline V gene sequence: CDR1 WNHNN, CDR2 SYGVQD (reference sequence). CDR3 bases: TGCGCCAGCAGTGAGTCTGGCGGGAGGGCAGGTGAGCAGTTCTTC. This translates into CASSESGGRAGEQFF.

The sample holds one count of this clone. The CDR3 DNA sequence: TGCGCCAGCAGCTTGGGGCTAGCCTACAATGAGCAGTTCTTC. Its translation: CASSLGLAYNEQFF. The chain has TRBV5-1 and TRBJ2-1; the D is unclear. Trimming removed 0 bases from V and 2 bases from J, with 6 bases in between. CDR1 is SGHRS, CDR2 YFSETQ, per germline. This CDR3 region has 14 residues.

The chain combines TRBV6-4 with TRBJ2-1; D unresolved. V was trimmed by 3 bases and J by 3 bases, leaving 9 bases between them. In germline, CDR1 is MRHNA, CDR2 SNTAGT. The CDR3 contains 14 residues. This CDR3 reads CASSEELDYNEQFF. As DNA, the CDR3 is TGTGCCAGCAGTGAGGAGCTAGACTACAATGAGCAGTTCTTC.

The sample holds a few counts of this clone. The V and J genes are TRBV27 and TRBJ2-7, with 10 nucleotides matching TRBD2. Trimming took 6 bases from V and 3 from J; bases not matched to a gene: 2. In germline, CDR1 is MNHEY, CDR2 SMNVEV (reference sequence). The CDR3 runs 13 residues. The chain's CDR3 is CASSRLAGYEQYF. The CDR3 region has the DNA TGTGCCAGCAGCCGACTAGCGGGCTACGAGCAGTACTTC.

This chain connects TRBV19 to TRBJ1-3; 7 nucleotides agree with TRBD1. This CDR3 region has 16 residues. V gave up 5 bases and J gave up 2 bases; unmatched junction bases: 9. Per the germline V gene, CDR1 is LNHDA and CDR2 is SQIVND (reference sequence). The CDR3 spells CASSSRPDRPGNTIYF. In DNA, the CDR3 is TGTGCCAGTAGTTCGCGCCCGGACAGGCCTGGAAACACCATATATTTT.

The gene calls are TRBV5-4 and TRBJ1-2; D gene unclear. The V gene's germline CDR1 is SGHNT and CDR2 YYREEE (reference sequence). The V and J ends lost 3 bases and 0 bases respectively, with 6 bases between them. The CDR3 is 13 amino acids. The CDR3 region is CASSSGTNYGYTF. CDR3 nucleotides: TGTGCCAGCAGCTCCGGGACTAACTATGGCTACACCTTC.

This clone occurred a few times. This chain links TRBV5-1 with TRBJ2-7; D gene unclear. This CDR3 has 14 residues. Germline V gives CDR1 SGHRS, CDR2 YFSETQ. The V end was cut by 4 bases, the J end by 0 bases, with 11 bases between. The CDR3 DNA follows: TGCGCCAGCAGCGTTGACTTGAGCTCCTACGAGCAGTACTTC. Amino acid sequence: CASSVDLSSYEQYF.

The chain is built from TRBV7-9 and TRBJ1-2; D is uncertain. Germline assignment: CDR1 SEHNR and CDR2 FQNEAQ (reference sequence). The ends were cut back, 2 bases at V and 7 bases at J, with 20 bases in the middle. The CDR3 length is 16 residues. CDR3 DNA: TGTGCCAGCAGCTTAACCAGTAGGGAGGCAGTAATTGGCTACACCTTC. This codes for CASSLTSREAVIGYTF.

The chain uses TRBV7-3 and TRBJ1-1, with D hard to call. CDR1 and CDR2 (germline): SGHTA, FQGTGA. Trimming took off 5 bases at V and 0 bases at J, with 7 bases between the two ends. The CDR3 is 13 amino acids. This CDR3 is CASSQQMNTEAFF. The CDR3 DNA is TGTGCCAGCAGCCAACAGATGAACACTGAAGCTTTCTTT.

The chain carries TRBV24-1 and TRBJ1-2; 9 bases line up with TRBD1. This CDR3 has 13 amino acids. V lost 6 bases, J lost 8 bases, and 6 bases stayed unmatched. Germline CDR1 reads KGHDR; CDR2 reads SFDVKD. CDR3: CATSRRTGEGYTF. Here the CDR3 DNA reads TGTGCCACCAGTAGACGGACAGGGGAAGGCTACACCTTC.

The genes are TRBV28 and TRBJ2-7; 7 bases match TRBD2. With V trimmed by 3 bases and J by 2 bases, 4 bases remained unmatched. The V gene's germline CDR1 is MDHEN and CDR2 SYDVKM. The CDR3 sequence is 14 residues long. CDR3 nucleotides: TGTGCCAGCAGTTTTGGCGGGAGAGCCTACGAGCAGTACTTC. Translating gives CASSFGGRAYEQYF.

This chain uses TRBV2 with TRBJ1-5; D is unclear. Deletions cut 4 bases from V and 7 bases from J, with 8 bases between. The CDR3 runs to 12 residues. Per the germline V gene, CDR1 is SNHLY and CDR2 is FYNNEI. This CDR3 is CASSGSGQPQHF. The CDR3 bases are TGTGCCAGCAGTGGGTCTGGCCAGCCCCAGCATTTT.

The chain employs TRBV14 and TRBJ2-3; D not resolved. The germline gives CDR1 SGHDN, CDR2 FVKESK. This CDR3 is built from 14 residues. The V and J ends lost 0 bases and 4 bases respectively, with 8 bases between them. CDR3 protein: CASSQEAFSDTQYF. The CDR3 region has the DNA TGTGCCAGCAGCCAAGAAGCTTTTTCAGATACGCAGTATTTT.

This clone was detected only once. The rearrangement uses TRBV5-5 and TRBJ2-7; 7 bases match TRBD1. Trimming took 4 bases from V and 4 from J; bases not matched to a gene: 11. The CDR3 length is 15 residues. Germline CDR1 and CDR2: SGHKS and YYEKEE (reference sequence). The CDR3 loop is CASSQKGQAPYEQYF. The CDR3 region has the DNA TGTGCCAGCAGCCAGAAAGGACAGGCTCCGTACGAGCAGTACTTC. The full variable domain, in which reference TRBV5-5 and TRBJ2-7 provide the parts outside the CDR3, is DAGVTQSPTHLIKTRGQQVTLRCSPISGHKSVSWYQQVLGQGPQFIFQYYEKEERGRGNFPDRFSARQFPNYSSELNVNALLLGDSALYLCASSQKGQAPYEQYFGPGTRLTVT.